A single sample is the source of the 13 T cell receptor beta chains below, sequenced in a study of breast tumors, draining lymph nodes, adjacent tissues. TCRdb recomputed calls from the multiplex PCR reads with MiXCR, one row per CDR3 protein. This sample carries some 120,000 distinct CDR3 sequences, about 20% of them seen once, and the ten largest clones take 2.2%. Axillary draining lymph nodes of breast cancer patients supplied the node samples. Sequenced input: axillary lymph node tissue. The receptors originated from a female donor with breast cancer. Some clones in this sample may be carry-over from other donors' samples.

At least ten counts were recorded for this clonotype. The chain recombines TRBV20-1 with TRBJ2-3; D gene unclear. CDR1 DFQATT and CDR2 SNEGSKA come from the germline V gene (reference sequence). The CDR3 is 14 residues long. Trimming removed 1 base from V and 1 base from J, with 9 bases in between. The CDR3 sequence is CSARVLKGTDTQYF. Written as DNA, the CDR3 is TGCAGTGCTAGAGTCCTTAAGGGCACAGATACGCAGTATTTT.

At least ten counts were recorded for this clonotype. The chain has TRBV12-5 and TRBJ2-7; the D is unclear. The CDR3 loop spans 11 amino acids. The germline V gene encodes CDR1 LGHNT and CDR2 FRNRAP. Trimming stripped 2 bases from V and 7 bases from J, with 6 bases between. Written as DNA, the CDR3 is TGTGCTAGTGGTTTGCTAAGTGAGCAGTACTTC. Protein product: CASGLLSEQYF. Full variable domain (remainder filled in from reference TRBV12-5 and TRBJ2-7): DARVTQTPRHKVTEMGQEVTMRCQPILGHNTVFWYRQTMMQGLELLAYFRNRAPLDDSGMPKDRFSAEMPDATLATLKIQPSEPRDSAVYFCASGLLSEQYFGPGTRLTVT.

Note on this clonotype: A much larger clone lies one base from this, so it may be a read error. The chain combines TRBV19 with TRBJ2-7, with 10 bases fitting TRBD1. Trimming removed 10 bases from V and 9 bases from J; junction bases left unmatched: 12. The CDR3 loop spans 13 amino acids. Germline loops: CDR1 LNHDA, CDR2 SQIVND (reference sequence). The CDR3 sequence is CATKRTGGGRQYF. For the CDR3, the DNA is TGTGCCACTAAAAGGACAGGGGGTGGTAGGCAGTACTTC.

This clonotype was seen repeatedly, ten times or more. This sequence joins TRBV12-3 or TRBV12-4 and TRBJ2-3; D gene ambiguous. Trimming stripped 7 bases from V and 2 bases from J, with 16 bases between. The CDR3 loop spans 15 amino acids. The CDR3 here is CASIRGITVTDTQYF. CDR3 in DNA: TGTGCCAGCATCAGAGGAATCACTGTCACAGATACGCAGTATTTT.

Details on this clonotype: It may be a read error: a sequence one base away is much more abundant. The rearrangement links TRBV6-2 or TRBV6-3 to TRBJ2-1; D may be TRBD1 or TRBD2 (5 bases each). V was clipped by 6 bases and J by 7 bases, with 22 bases between them. This CDR3 contains 16 residues. Germline V gene sequence: CDR1 MNHEY, CDR2 SVGEGT. As DNA, the CDR3 is TGTGCCAGCAGCCCCACGGGGCAGGGTCATAGAAATGAGCAGTTCTTC. Its protein product is CASSPTGQGHRNEQFF.

This clonotype was seen ten or more times. This chain uses TRBV10-3 with TRBJ2-1; 12 bases are a match to TRBD2. This CDR3 region has 16 residues. The V gene end was trimmed by 0 bases and the J gene end by 8 bases; junction bases not matched to a gene: 5. Germline CDR1 reads ENHRY; CDR2 reads SYGVKD. CDR3 region: CAISESPRLAGDEQFF. The CDR3 DNA reads as TGTGCCATCAGTGAGTCTCCGAGACTAGCGGGAGATGAGCAGTTCTTC.

This clonotype has ten or more counts. The CDR3 DNA is TGCGCCAGCAGCTGGGGGGCTCCAACTAATGAAAAACTGTTTTTT. Encoded protein: CASSWGAPTNEKLFF. The rearrangement uses TRBV5-1 and TRBJ1-4, with a tentative D call TRBD1 (6 bases). V lost 3 bases and J lost 0, with 9 bases in between. Germline CDR1 is SGHRS and CDR2 is YFSETQ. The CDR3 is made up of 15 amino acids.

This clonotype was recorded many times. The chain combines TRBV5-1 with TRBJ1-2, with unresolved D. Germline CDR1 and CDR2: SGHRS and YFSETQ. This CDR3 contains 11 residues. V was pared by 3 bases and J by 5 bases, with 5 bases between. CDR3 DNA sequence: TGCGCCAGCAGCTCCGGTTATGGCTACACCTTC. Protein product: CASSSGYGYTF.

Notes on this clonotype: A much bigger clone sits one base away, suggesting this may be a read error. The rearrangement joins TRBV14 to TRBJ2-5, with D perhaps given as TRBD1 or TRBD2 (5 bases each). Trimming removed 4 bases at V and 7 bases at J, with 19 bases between. CDR1 is SGHDN, CDR2 FVKESK, per germline. This CDR3 spans 15 amino acids. This chain's CDR3 is CASSLNAGARGTQYF. The CDR3 bases are TGTGCCAGCAGCCTCAACGCCGGGGCTAGAGGGACCCAGTACTTC.

In this sample, this clonotype turned up many times. The CDR3 loop is CASSPTGTGDFIADTQYF. CDR3 bases: TGTGCCAGCAGCCCAACCGGGACTGGGGATTTCATAGCAGATACGCAGTATTTT. This chain joins TRBV7-2 and TRBJ2-3; a weak D match, TRBD2 (6 bases). Germline V gene data show CDR1 as SGHTA and CDR2 as FQGNSA. V was shortened by 5 bases and J by 4 bases, with 25 bases between the two germline ends. The CDR3 loop spans 18 amino acids.

This clonotype was found many times. This chain links TRBV7-8 with TRBJ1-5; tentative D call: TRBD1 (5 bases). Germline-derived CDR1 and CDR2 are SGHVS and FQNEAQ. The CDR3 length is 13 residues. The ends were cut back, 6 bases at V and 9 bases at J, with 15 bases in the middle. For the CDR3, the DNA is TGTGCCAGCAGTTCGGGCTTTCAGGGGCCCCAGCATTTT. This gives the protein CASSSGFQGPQHF.

This clonotype was observed many times. The gene calls are TRBV2 and TRBJ2-1, with 14 bases that match TRBD2. The germline CDR1 and CDR2 sequences are SNHLY and FYNNEI. V lost 6 bases to trimming and J lost 6 bases; unmatched junction nucleotides: 4. The CDR3 has 15 residues. CDR3 in DNA: TGTGCCAGCAGCATGGGACTAGCGGGAGTCAATGAGCAGTTCTTC. Protein sequence: CASSMGLAGVNEQFF.

A word on this clonotype: Possible read error: a much larger clone is one base away. The V and J genes are TRBV18 and TRBJ2-5; perhaps TRBD1 as D (6 bases). CDR3 length: 12 residues. Germline-derived CDR1 and CDR2 are KGHSH and LQKENI. In DNA, the CDR3 is TGTGTCAGCTTGGGGGCGCAAGAGACCCAGTACTTC. Translating it yields CVSLGAQETQYF.